Following are 29 T cell receptor beta chains from one sample sequenced in a study of cytomegalovirus exposure and HLA in healthy donors. With 60 Vbeta and 13 Jbeta primers, the PCR was carried out. The method was immunoSEQ multiplex PCR; TCRdb's version includes in-frame clones alone and lacks a portion of them. The repertoire holds roughly 130,000 clones, with around 70% as singletons. The specimen was PBMCs. Source of these receptors: a man aged 35-49 years in good health and CMV-seropositive.

DNA for the CDR3: TGCGCCAGCAGTGAGGGTTGGGCAGGGCCGGCCACGAAGCAGTACTTC. This sequence encodes CASSEGWAGPATKQYF. The chain carries TRBV10-1 and TRBJ2-7, with a tentative D call TRBD1 (5 bases). The CDR3 loop spans 16 amino acids. Trimming pared 2 bases from V and 8 bases from J, leaving 22 bases between. CDR1 and CDR2 from the germline V gene are WNHNN and SYGVQD (reference sequence).

This clone was picked up a small number of times. This chain uses TRBV2 with TRBJ2-1, with TRBD2 matching 8 bases. J gave up 6 bases and V 3 bases, and 13 bases lay outside the gene matches. CDR1 and CDR2 (germline): SNHLY, FYNNEI. CDR3 length equals 17 residues. The CDR3: CASSDQNLAGGINEQFF. The CDR3 bases are TGTGCCAGCAGTGACCAGAATTTGGCGGGGGGAATCAATGAGCAGTTCTTC.

The gene calls are TRBV4-2 and TRBJ2-5; TRBD2 is a possible D gene (5 bases). V was trimmed by 0 bases and J by 4 bases, leaving 12 bases between them. CDR3 length equals 15 residues. CDR1 is LGHNA and CDR2 is YNFKEQ in the germline V gene. The CDR3 bases are TGTGCCAGCAGCCAAGATCCCGGAGGCGGAGAGACCCAGTACTTC. Translation gives CASSQDPGGGETQYF.

For the CDR3, the DNA is TGTGCCAGTAGTAGGGACAGGGTCCGCAATCAGCCCCAGCATTTT. Translated, it gives CASSRDRVRNQPQHF. This rearrangement joins TRBV19 to TRBJ1-5; 9 positions agree with TRBD1. CDR1 and CDR2 (germline): LNHDA, SQIVND (reference sequence). The V gene end was trimmed by 4 bases and the J gene end by 2 bases; junction bases not matched to a gene: 3. The CDR3 totals 15 residues. Combining the CDR3 with reference TRBV19 and TRBJ1-5 gives the whole variable domain DGGITQSPKYLFRKEGQNVTLSCEQNLNHDAMYWYRQDPGQGLRLIYYSQIVNDFQKGDIAEGYSVSREKKESFPLTVTSAQKNPTAFYLCASSRDRVRNQPQHFGDGTRLSIL.

The V call is TRBV5-8, the J call TRBJ2-3; a possible D gene is TRBD1 (5 bases). The CDR3 has 14 residues. Trimming took 2 bases from V and 7 from J, leaving 14 bases between them. Germline assignment: CDR1 SGHTS and CDR2 YDEGEE. The CDR3 sequence: CASSLLPGSYTQYF. CDR3 nucleotide sequence: TGTGCCAGCAGCTTACTGCCAGGGTCCTATACGCAGTATTTT.

This rearrangement joins TRBV27 to TRBJ2-5; 13 bases fit TRBD2. Looked up from germline, CDR1 is MNHEY and CDR2 is SMNVEV (reference sequence). The ends lost 6 bases at V and 0 bases at J; junction bases unmatched: 1. CDR3 length: 15 amino acids. CDR3 nucleotides: TGTGCCAGCAGACTAGCGGGGGGGAACCAAGAGACCCAGTACTTC. This codes for CASRLAGGNQETQYF.

The rearrangement links TRBV25-1 to TRBJ1-4; 8 bases are a match to TRBD1. Germline lookup yields CDR1 MGHDK and CDR2 SYGVNS. The CDR3 loop spans 15 amino acids. Unmatched junction bases numbered 6, after V lost 1 base and J lost 8 bases. The chain's CDR3 is CASSESQGESEKLFF. DNA for the CDR3: TGTGCCAGCAGTGAATCACAGGGGGAGTCCGAAAAACTGTTTTTT.

The genes are TRBV5-1 and TRBJ2-5; 7 nucleotides agree with TRBD1. Trimming removed 1 base from V and 2 bases from J; junction bases left unmatched: 5. The CDR3 spans 15 residues. The germline gives CDR1 SGHRS, CDR2 YFSETQ. CDR3 bases: TGCGCCAGCAGCTTGCCTACGGGACAGCAAGAGACCCAGTACTTC. Residues: CASSLPTGQQETQYF.

This sequence joins TRBV5-1 and TRBJ2-5; TRBD2 agrees at 8 bases. The CDR3 runs to 15 residues. Germline V gene sequence: CDR1 SGHRS, CDR2 YFSETQ. V dropped 0 bases and J dropped 3; count of bases not matched to a gene: 4. The CDR3 sequence: CASSLGLGGEETQYF. In nucleotides, the CDR3 is TGCGCCAGCAGCTTGGGCCTCGGGGGGGAAGAGACCCAGTACTTC.

This rearrangement joins TRBV21-1 to TRBJ1-2; the table gives TRBD1 as D, unverified against the DNA. TRBV21-1 is listed as a pseudogene. There are 14 residues in the CDR3. CDR3 sequence: CASWSQGSIYGYTF. In DNA form, the CDR3 reads TGTGCCAGCTGGTCACAGGGAAGTATCTATGGCTACACCTTC.

This clone showed up just once. The CDR3: CASSRAQGYETQYF. The CDR3, as DNA: TGCGCCAGCAGCCGCGCGCAGGGGTACGAGACCCAGTACTTC. V usage is TRBV4-1 and J usage is TRBJ2-5; tentatively, D is TRBD1 (6 bases). CDR1 MGHRA and CDR2 YSYEKL come from the germline V gene. With 4 bases removed from V and 5 bases from J, the gap between germline ends came to 14 bases. This CDR3 spans 14 amino acids.

This clone was picked up a small number of times. The chain couples TRBV11-3 to TRBJ2-1; the match to TRBD2 covers 12 bases. CDR1 and CDR2 from the germline V gene are SGHNT and YENEEA. This CDR3 is 15 amino acids long. After removal of 4 bases from V and 7 bases from J, the junction contained 5 bases not matched to a gene. The chain's CDR3 is CASSSLAGGRNEQFF. In DNA, the CDR3 is TGTGCCAGCAGCTCCCTAGCGGGGGGGCGTAATGAGCAGTTCTTC.

V and J are TRBV6-5 and TRBJ1-5; 11 nucleotides match TRBD1. Germline V gene data show CDR1 as MNHEY and CDR2 as SVGAGI. The CDR3 runs 14 residues. J was trimmed by 9 bases and V by 4 bases; bases with no gene match: 5. The DNA of the CDR3 is TGTGCCAGCAGTTCGGACAGGGGGCATGGGCCCCAGCATTTT. Amino acid sequence: CASSSDRGHGPQHF.

This chain joins TRBV2 and TRBJ2-5; D possibly corresponds to TRBD1 (5 bases). The J call is doubtful: the DNA matches TRBJ2-7 better. The germline CDR1 and CDR2 sequences are SNHLY and FYNNEI. The CDR3 runs 11 residues. The CDR3 region is CASRTVYEQYF. The CDR3 DNA follows: TGTGCCAGCAGGACAGTCTACGAGCAGTACTTC.

The chain joins TRBV2 to TRBJ2-4, with 12 bases matching TRBD1. The CDR3 totals 15 residues. V trimming: 3 bases; J trimming: 6 bases; junction bases outside the gene matches: 3. Per germline, CDR1 SNHLY and CDR2 FYNNEI. Written as DNA, the CDR3 is TGTGCCAGCAGTGAGGGACAGGGGGCGCGAAACATTCAGTACTTC. It yields the protein CASSEGQGARNIQYF.

The genes are TRBV9 and TRBJ1-3; no clear D. In germline, CDR1 is SGDLS, CDR2 YYNGEE. The ends were cut back, 0 bases at V and 0 bases at J, with 13 bases in the middle. The CDR3 runs 17 residues. The CDR3 spells CASSVAPGSVSGNTIYF. The CDR3 DNA is TGTGCCAGCAGCGTAGCTCCGGGGTCTGTCTCTGGAAACACCATATATTTT.

The rearrangement joins TRBV5-1 to TRBJ1-2; 8 bases fit TRBD1. After removal of 5 bases from V and 6 bases from J, the junction contained 9 bases not matched to a gene. Per germline, CDR1 SGHRS and CDR2 YFSETQ. The CDR3 contains 14 residues. The CDR3 reads CASSLTGGMDGYTF. Written as DNA, the CDR3 is TGCGCCAGCAGTCTTACAGGGGGAATGGATGGCTACACCTTC. The full variable domain, rest sourced from reference TRBV5-1 and TRBJ1-2, is KAGVTQTPRYLIKTRGQQVTLSCSPISGHRSVSWYQQTPGQGLQFLFEYFSETQRNKGNFPGRFSGRQFSNSRSEMNVSTLELGDSALYLCASSLTGGMDGYTFGSGTRLTVV.

The V gene is TRBV29-1, the J gene TRBJ2-3; possibly TRBD1 for D (6 bases). Germline CDR1 is SQVTM and CDR2 is ANQGSEA. CDR3 size: 12 residues. V was cut by 6 bases and J by 1 base, with 8 bases left in between. This chain's CDR3 is CSVPGGTDTQYF. The CDR3 nucleotides read TGCAGCGTACCAGGGGGCACAGATACGCAGTATTTT.

This rearrangement joins TRBV10-3 to TRBJ1-3, with 7 positions matching TRBD1. This CDR3 region has 16 residues. Germline loops: CDR1 ENHRY, CDR2 SYGVKD. J gave up 2 bases and V 4 bases, and 8 bases lay outside the gene matches. The CDR3 region has the DNA TGTGCCATCAGTGCTCCGGGACAGCTACCTGGAAACACCATATATTTT. As protein: CAISAPGQLPGNTIYF.

A single count supports this clone. CDR3 nucleotide sequence: TGTGCCAGCAGTTTGGCACAGGGTATGGGGCTCTATGGCTACACCTTC. Protein: CASSLAQGMGLYGYTF. The J gene is TRBJ1-2, the V gene TRBV27, with D tentatively TRBD1 (6 bases). This CDR3 contains 16 residues. Germline lookup yields CDR1 MNHEY and CDR2 SMNVEV (reference sequence). Trimming took off 3 bases at V and 4 bases at J, with 18 bases between the two ends.

This clone came up a few times. V and J are TRBV7-9 and TRBJ2-7; D perhaps matches TRBD1 (6 bases). The germline V and J ends were trimmed by 1 base and 5 bases, with 15 bases remaining between them. Germline V CDR1 and CDR2: SEHNR, FQNEAQ (reference sequence). The length of the CDR3 is 15 residues. The CDR3 DNA is TGTGCCAGCAGCTTAGGAGGGACACCAAGGCACGAGCAGTACTTC. This codes for CASSLGGTPRHEQYF.

Points on this clone: A read error may produce the germline difference seen at one junction end. J is TRBJ2-1 and V is TRBV5-1, with 10 bases lining up with TRBD2. Per the germline V gene, CDR1 is SGHRS and CDR2 is YFSETQ. The CDR3 has 13 amino acids. The CDR3 region is CASSLELAGHRVF. CDR3 bases: TGCGCCAGCAGCTTGGAACTAGCGGGGCATAGGGTCTTC. The variable domain in full, completed from reference TRBV5-1 and TRBJ2-1, reads KAGVTQTPRYLIKTRGQQVTLSCSPISGHRSVSWYQQTPGQGLQFLFEYFSETQRNKGNFPGRFSGRQFSNSRSEMNVSTLELGDSALYLCASSLELAGHRVFGPGTRLTVL.

The chain couples TRBV25-1 to TRBJ2-1, with 8 bases lining up with TRBD1. Per germline, CDR1 MGHDK and CDR2 SYGVNS. The V and J ends lost 5 bases and 0 bases, in that order; junction bases with no gene match: 6. There are 16 residues in the CDR3. CDR3 in amino acids: CASSTQGAHSYNEQFF. CDR3 nucleotide sequence: TGTGCCAGCAGTACCCAGGGGGCTCACTCCTACAATGAGCAGTTCTTC.

This chain connects TRBV9 to TRBJ1-1; 7 positions agree with TRBD1. Trimming at V came to 3 bases and at J to 4 bases, leaving 6 bases not matched to a gene. The V gene's germline CDR1 is SGDLS and CDR2 YYNGEE. This CDR3 contains 14 residues. The CDR3 DNA is TGTGCCAGCAGCGAAAGGGGACAGATCACTGAAGCTTTCTTT. Encoded protein: CASSERGQITEAFF. The full variable domain, completed using reference TRBV9 and TRBJ1-1, is DSGVTQTPKHLITATGQRVTLRCSPRSGDLSVYWYQQSLDQGLQFLIQYYNGEERAKGNILERFSAQQFPDLHSELNLSSLELGDSALYFCASSERGQITEAFFGQGTRLTVV.

The chain recombines TRBV6-5 with TRBJ1-1, with a possible D match to TRBD1 (5 bases). Trimming cost V 4 bases and J 7 bases, with 7 bases left between them. The CDR3 covers 11 residues. The V gene's germline CDR1 is MNHEY and CDR2 SVGAGI. CDR3 sequence reads: CASSFDSEAFF. CDR3 nucleotides: TGTGCCAGCAGTTTTGACAGTGAAGCTTTCTTT.

The chain employs TRBV6-5 and TRBJ2-5; 7 bases align to TRBD1. The DNA matches TRBJ2-7 better at its end, which makes the J call doubtful. Germline V lookup: CDR1 MNHEY, CDR2 SVGAGI. This CDR3 region has 13 residues. DNA of the CDR3: TGTGCCAGCACCAGGGGGAGCTCCTACGAGCAGTACTTC. It specifies CASTRGSSYEQYF.

The rearrangement joins TRBV18 to TRBJ2-3; 11 nucleotides agree with TRBD2. CDR3 length equals 15 residues. V gave up 1 base and J gave up 11 bases; unmatched junction bases: 8. Germline assignment: CDR1 KGHSH and CDR2 LQKENI. The CDR3 region is CASSPRLAGGPEQYF. The CDR3 coding sequence is TGTGCCAGCTCACCACGTCTAGCGGGGGGCCCCGAGCAGTATTTT.

This clone is a singleton in its sample. The V gene is TRBV2, the J gene TRBJ2-7, with TRBD2 matching 7 bases. Germline CDR1 SNHLY, CDR2 FYNNEI. This CDR3 contains 14 residues. The V segment lost 2 bases and the J segment 0 bases; nucleotides outside the gene matches: 1. CDR3 protein: CASSEQRGSYEQYF. CDR3 bases: TGTGCCAGCAGTGAACAGCGGGGCTCCTACGAGCAGTACTTC.

The rearrangement links TRBV5-1 to TRBJ2-7; possible D gene TRBD2, 6 bases. V was shortened by 0 bases and J by 0 bases, with 10 bases between the two germline ends. The CDR3 loop spans 15 amino acids. Germline CDR1 reads SGHRS; CDR2 reads YFSETQ. The CDR3 region has the DNA TGCGCCAGCAGCTTGGCCGGAGGGGTCTCCTACGAGCAGTACTTC. Its translation: CASSLAGGVSYEQYF.